This TCR beta chain emerged from a study of T cells in Graves' hyperthyroidism and ophthalmopathy. Study information: Sampling of peripheral blood happened at initial diagnosis, prior to any treatment.

The cohort's ophthalmopathy patients, a group with duration under 3 months, had a Clinical Activity Score of at least 3 and a NOSPECS grade of at least 4. Fresh peripheral blood, roughly 9.8 ml of it, supplied the PBMCs. The study, taken as a whole, reports: The model anticipated ophthalmopathy a median 6.5 months pre-onset.

The CDR3 is made up of 14 amino acids. CDR1 is SGHVS and CDR2 is FNYEAQ in the germline V gene. V trimming: 1 base; J trimming: 6 bases; junction bases outside the gene matches: 4. This clonotype occurred many times. Its antigen remains unidentified. TCR beta CDR3 regions were amplified from RNA. During a first-round RT-PCR of the TCR CDR3, the HTBI primer set was used. TCRdb ran MiXCR on the multiplex PCR reads and lists one entry per CDR3 protein. The repertoire holds 500,000 to 650,000 distinct CDR3 sequences, with approximately 15% as singletons. The sample consisted of blood. This chain uses TRBV7-6 with TRBJ1-2; 8 bases align to TRBD1. This clonotype was obtained from a woman aged 45-65 years with Graves' ophthalmopathy. In nucleotides, the CDR3 is TGTGCCAGCAGCTTAGTTACAGGGGGGGATGGCTACACCTTC. It is translated as CASSLVTGGDGYTF.